This TCR beta chain appears in the sequencing data of a study of blood T cell repertoires in COVID-19. Study information: Samples came from the United States, Italy and Spain, spanning acute and convalescent COVID-19.

The V gene's germline CDR1 is SEHNR and CDR2 FQNEAQ (reference sequence). V was pared by 6 bases and J by 10 bases, with 0 bases of the junction left unmatched. The CDR3 runs to 10 residues. This clone was counted a single time. Generated by immunoSEQ multiplex PCR, the TCRdb table keeps only in-frame clones and is missing some. Altogether 150,000 to 200,000 clones are present, around nine tenths being singletons, with the ten largest covering roughly a sixth. The specimen was peripheral blood. The source is a man aged 60 to 69 with active or convalescent COVID-19. This chain uses TRBV7-9 with TRBJ2-1; 7 bases are shared with TRBD1. CDR3 region: CASRGQEQFF. Here the CDR3 DNA reads TGTGCCAGCAGGGGACAGGAGCAGTTCTTC.